Presented here are 15 T cell receptor beta chains from one specimen sequenced in a study of vaccination and CD4 T cells after COVID-19. Their antigens remain unidentified. Treatment: roughly 10-day PBMC culture with coronavirus spike peptide pools or control peptides (ViraFEST assay). The Oncomine TCR Beta short-read assay sequenced DNA from cultured CD4+ T cells. Via MiXCR, TCRdb re-called the PCR reads, giving one row per CDR3 protein. The top ten hold around 15% of the sample, which has approximately 13,000 distinct CDR3 sequences, 64% seen once. The material sequenced was CD4+ T cells from blood, cultured in vitro. The origin of the receptors is a human donor who had recovered from COVID-19.

CDR3: CASSGQMNTEAFF. The DNA for the CDR3 is TGTGCCAGCAGTGGACAGATGAACACTGAAGCTTTCTTT. The chain combines TRBV2 with TRBJ1-1, with TRBD1 as a possible D gene (5 bases). V gave up 4 bases and J gave up 0 bases, with 6 bases separating them. The V gene's germline CDR1 is SNHLY and CDR2 FYNNEI. The CDR3 is 13 residues long.

In its sample, this clonotype was seen a few times. The rearrangement uses TRBV20-1 and TRBJ1-5; a possible D gene is TRBD1 (5 bases). The V end was cut by 1 base, the J end by 3 bases, with 13 bases between. CDR1 and CDR2 (germline): DFQATT, SNEGSKA (reference sequence). The length of the CDR3 is 15 residues. This CDR3 is CSARARGASNQPQHF. The CDR3 DNA reads as TGCAGTGCTAGAGCCAGAGGGGCTTCCAATCAGCCCCAGCATTTT.

The chain is built from TRBV24-1 and TRBJ2-1; the match to TRBD2 covers 7 bases. Trimming at V came to 5 bases and at J to 6 bases, leaving 12 bases not matched to a gene. Germline V CDR1 and CDR2: KGHDR, SFDVKD. This CDR3 spans 16 amino acids. CDR3 region: CATSAKGRASGNEQFF. The CDR3 nucleotides read TGTGCCACCAGTGCCAAAGGACGGGCTAGCGGCAATGAGCAGTTCTTC.

The J gene is TRBJ2-7, the V gene TRBV2, with 7 bases that match TRBD1. The CDR3 length is 12 residues. The germline gives CDR1 SNHLY, CDR2 FYNNEI. After removal of 5 bases from V and 6 bases from J, the junction contained 4 bases not matched to a gene. CDR3 loop: CASSLDRSEQYF. CDR3 DNA: TGTGCCAGCAGTTTGGACAGGTCCGAGCAGTACTTC.

V gene TRBV5-1 combines with J gene TRBJ2-2, with 8 bases matching TRBD1. This CDR3 has 15 amino acids. The V gene end was trimmed by 4 bases and the J gene end by 6 bases; junction bases not matched to a gene: 8. From germline, CDR1 is SGHRS and CDR2 YFSETQ. The CDR3 sequence: CASSIMTGEAGELFF. The CDR3, as DNA: TGCGCCAGCAGCATCATGACAGGGGAAGCCGGGGAGCTGTTTTTT. The full variable domain, its missing parts supplied by reference TRBV5-1 and TRBJ2-2, is KAGVTQTPRYLIKTRGQQVTLSCSPISGHRSVSWYQQTPGQGLQFLFEYFSETQRNKGNFPGRFSGRQFSNSRSEMNVSTLELGDSALYLCASSIMTGEAGELFFGEGSRLTVL.

This clonotype was found a few times. V gene TRBV20-1 combines with J gene TRBJ1-1; no reliable D call. The CDR3 length is 11 residues. The V and J ends lost 5 bases and 1 base respectively, with 5 bases between them. Germline values: CDR1 DFQATT, CDR2 SNEGSKA (reference sequence). The CDR3 here is CSAGSNTEAFF. DNA for the CDR3: TGCAGTGCTGGCTCGAACACTGAAGCTTTCTTT.

The rearrangement uses TRBV28 and TRBJ2-7, with D possibly TRBD2 on 6 matching bases. CDR3 length: 13 residues. Trimming cost V 5 bases and J 6 bases, with 14 bases left between them. CDR1 and CDR2 from the germline V gene are MDHEN and SYDVKM. CDR3 sequence (DNA): TGTGCCAGCAGTCCCCGGACTACTATCGAGCAGTACTTC. This encodes CASSPRTTIEQYF.

The DNA for the CDR3 is TGTGCCAGCAGTTTAAGAGACGGCGGGGGCTACACCTTC. It translates to CASSLRDGGGYTF. The rearrangement links TRBV28 to TRBJ1-2, with D uncertain. CDR1 and CDR2 (germline): MDHEN, SYDVKM. The CDR3 runs 13 residues. V lost 2 bases to trimming and J lost 8 bases, with 12 bases between them.

This clonotype was recorded only once. V gene TRBV20-1 combines with J gene TRBJ2-7, with D uncertain. CDR1 and CDR2 (germline): DFQATT, SNEGSKA (reference sequence). Trimming took off 0 bases at V and 12 bases at J, with 18 bases between the two ends. The CDR3 runs to 13 residues. CDR3 in DNA: TGCAGTGCTAGAGATCGGCAGACCCTACGACGGTACTTC. Its protein is CSARDRQTLRRYF.

The V call is TRBV7-2, the J call TRBJ1-5; 7 bases are a match to TRBD1. The CDR3 is 13 amino acids. V shed 5 bases, J shed 4 bases, and the junction held 2 bases outside the gene matches. Germline loops: CDR1 SGHTA, CDR2 FQGNSA. CDR3 coding DNA: TGTGCCAGCAGCGTCAGGGGGAATCAGCCCCAGCATTTT. Translated: CASSVRGNQPQHF.

The chain recombines TRBV29-1 with TRBJ2-1; either TRBD1 or TRBD2 may supply D (9 bases each). Germline V gene lookup returns CDR1 SQVTM and CDR2 ANQGSEA. The CDR3 runs 17 residues. V was trimmed by 3 bases and J by 2 bases, leaving 20 bases between them. CDR3 coding DNA: TGCAGCGTTGACTTGCTAGCGGGACAGGGAACCTACAATGAGCAGTTCTTC. Protein: CSVDLLAGQGTYNEQFF.

The count of this clonotype is one. The chain couples TRBV20-1 to TRBJ1-2; the D is unclear. Germline V CDR1 and CDR2: DFQATT, SNEGSKA (reference sequence). Trimming pared 0 bases from V and 6 bases from J, leaving 20 bases between. This CDR3 comprises 16 residues. The DNA for the CDR3 is TGCAGTGCTAGAGATGGGTCTGGTAGAGGGCTCCATGGCTACACCTTC. It is translated as CSARDGSGRGLHGYTF.

This clonotype was observed a few times. The chain is built from TRBV11-2 and TRBJ1-1; D remains unclear. V lost 5 bases to trimming and J lost 1 base, with 8 bases between them. There are 13 residues in the CDR3. Germline lookup yields CDR1 SGHAT and CDR2 FQNNGV. As DNA, the CDR3 is TGTGCCAGCAGCCAGAGAGGGAACACTGAAGCTTTCTTT. This translates into CASSQRGNTEAFF.

This clonotype was seen only a few times. This chain uses TRBV20-1 with TRBJ1-4, with TRBD1 as a possible D gene (5 bases). The CDR3 runs 13 residues. The V and J ends lost 4 bases and 8 bases respectively, with 14 bases between them. CDR1 and CDR2 (germline): DFQATT, SNEGSKA (reference sequence). CDR3 sequence reads: CSAIRQGDEKLFF. In DNA, the CDR3 is TGCAGTGCTATTCGCCAGGGAGACGAAAAACTGTTTTTT.

The gene calls are TRBV7-3 and TRBJ1-2; D may be TRBD1 (5 bases). V was cut by 0 bases and J by 6 bases, with 14 bases left in between. In germline, CDR1 is SGHTA, CDR2 FQGTGA. This CDR3 spans 15 amino acids. The CDR3 sequence is CASSLTRDGRDGYTF. In DNA form, the CDR3 reads TGTGCCAGCAGCTTAACGAGGGACGGAAGGGATGGCTACACCTTC.